This is a list of T cell receptor beta chains from one sample in a study of lymphopenia after photon versus proton radiotherapy. This table comes from immunoSEQ multiplex PCR, and its TCRdb copy is limited to in-frame clones, with some not included. Of under 30,000 clones in the sample, 84% were seen once. The sequencing used peripheral blood, collected from a patient treated with photon-based radiotherapy. The receptors derive from a man aged 40-55 years with gastric cancer. CDR3s include the opening cysteine and the closing phenylalanine or tryptophan. The D gene is left open where the match is weak. Clone size is shown for a subset of rows, as once, few, many or a class of expanded clone.

TRBJ1-6 - 16 TRBV6-1 - CASSEGLRYSNSPLHF TGTGCCAGCAGTGAAGGGCTGAGATATTCGAATTCACCCCTCCACTTT
TRBJ1-1 - 13 TRBV6-1 - CASSGRVNTEAFF TGTGCCAGCAGTGGCAGGGTGAACACTGAAGCTTTCTTT
TRBJ2-1 - 14 TRBV10-3 - CAITTGDSYNEQFF TGTGCCATCACGACGGGGGATTCCTACAATGAGCAGTTCTTC
TRBJ2-2 few 16 TRBV7-6 TRBD2 CASSFLSGGPTGELFF TGTGCCAGCAGCTTCCTTAGCGGGGGACCCACCGGGGAGCTGTTTTTT
TRBJ1-1 few 13 TRBV30 - CAWSITDSMGAFF TGTGCCTGGAGTATAACGGACAGTATGGGGGCTTTCTTT
TRBJ2-3 - 16 TRBV5-4 - CASSLDAGRPTDTQYF TGTGCCAGCAGCTTGGATGCAGGGAGGCCCACAGATACGCAGTATTTT
TRBJ1-5 few 15 TRBV7-2 - CASSRRAAKEEPQHF TGTGCCAGCAGCCGGCGGGCGGCAAAGGAGGAGCCCCAGCATTTT
TRBJ1-2 - 14 TRBV5-1 - CASSLHSLETGYTF TGCGCCAGCAGCTTGCACAGCCTTGAGACTGGCTACACCTTC
TRBJ1-1 - 16 TRBV5-5 TRBD1 CASSWGQGQPNTEAFF TGTGCCAGCAGCTGGGGACAGGGTCAACCGAACACTGAAGCTTTCTTT
TRBJ2-1 - 15 TRBV6-1 TRBD2 CASSPTSGGAYEQFF TGTGCCAGCAGTCCCACTAGCGGGGGGGCCTATGAGCAGTTCTTC
TRBJ2-1 - 17 TRBV30 - CAWSVKGLGVDYNEQFF TGTGCCTGGAGTGTAAAGGGGCTGGGGGTGGACTACAATGAGCAGTTCTTC
TRBJ2-3 - 13 TRBV6-4 TRBD2 CASSGGATDTQYF TGTGCCAGCAGCGGGGGGGCCACAGATACGCAGTATTTT
TRBJ1-5 - 15 TRBV4-2 TRBD1 CASSQATGGNQPQHF TGTGCCAGCAGCCAGGCTACAGGGGGCAATCAGCCCCAGCATTTT
TRBJ1-1 - 14 TRBV18 TRBD1 CASSFDRVNTEAFF TGTGCCAGCTCATTCGACAGGGTGAACACTGAAGCTTTCTTT
TRBJ2-5 - 14 TRBV2 - CASSATVSQETQYF TGTGCCAGCAGCGCGACGGTATCGCAAGAGACCCAGTACTTC
TRBJ1-2 - 16 TRBV4-3 TRBD1 CASSQDTGGTDYGYTF TGCGCCAGCAGCCAAGATACTGGGGGGACAGACTATGGCTACACCTTC
TRBJ1-2 - 14 TRBV7-8 - CASSNRAVNYGYTF TGTGCCAGCAGCAACCGTGCGGTTAACTATGGCTACACCTTC
TRBJ2-1 once 15 TRBV5-4 TRBD1 CASSYQTGVANEQFF TGTGCCAGCAGCTACCAGACAGGGGTGGCCAATGAGCAGTTCTTC
TRBJ2-3 - 15 TRBV9 - CASSASGGRSDTQYF TGTGCCAGCAGCGCCTCGGGGGGCCGTTCAGATACGCAGTATTTT
TRBJ2-2 - 14 TRBV25-1 - CASSERAFPGELFF TGTGCCAGCAGTGAGCGGGCCTTCCCCGGGGAGCTGTTTTTT
TRBJ2-6 - 12 TRBV7-6 - CASGTGANVLTF TGTGCCAGCGGGACAGGGGCCAACGTCCTGACTTTC
TRBJ1-1 - 12 TRBV27 - CASRRRGGEAFF TGTGCCAGCAGGAGAAGGGGTGGTGAAGCTTTCTTT
TRBJ1-2 - 13 TRBV30 - CAWSGDTNYGYTF TGTGCCTGGAGTGGGGATACTAACTATGGCTACACCTTC
TRBJ1-1 - 13 TRBV18 - CASSEGQNTEAFF TGTGCCAGCTCAGAAGGGCAGAACACTGAAGCTTTCTTT
TRBJ2-5 few 14 TRBV4-2 TRBD1 CASSQDYRGETQYF TGTGCCAGCAGCCAAGATTACAGGGGAGAGACCCAGTACTTC
TRBJ2-5 once 13 TRBV7-2 - CASSSQGRETQYF TGTGCCAGCAGCTCACAGGGTCGAGAGACCCAGTACTTC
TRBJ2-5 - 14 TRBV18 TRBD1 CALARDRVQETQYF TGTGCCCTCGCCCGGGACAGGGTCCAAGAGACCCAGTACTTC
TRBJ2-3 - 18 TRBV5-4 TRBD2 CASSPRTSGAGSTDTQYF TGTGCCAGCAGCCCGAGGACTAGCGGGGCGGGGTCGACAGATACGCAGTATTTT
TRBJ2-7 - 15 TRBV9 TRBD1 CASSVSGTGFYEQYF TGTGCCAGCAGCGTAAGCGGGACAGGGTTCTACGAGCAGTACTTC
TRBJ1-2 - 15 TRBV4-2 TRBD1 CASSQETGANYGYTF TGTGCCAGCAGCCAAGAGACAGGGGCGAACTATGGCTACACCTTC
TRBJ2-1 - 16 TRBV7-9 TRBD2 CASSSPVSGGKFEQFF TGTGCCAGCAGCTCACCGGTCAGCGGGGGGAAGTTTGAGCAGTTCTTC